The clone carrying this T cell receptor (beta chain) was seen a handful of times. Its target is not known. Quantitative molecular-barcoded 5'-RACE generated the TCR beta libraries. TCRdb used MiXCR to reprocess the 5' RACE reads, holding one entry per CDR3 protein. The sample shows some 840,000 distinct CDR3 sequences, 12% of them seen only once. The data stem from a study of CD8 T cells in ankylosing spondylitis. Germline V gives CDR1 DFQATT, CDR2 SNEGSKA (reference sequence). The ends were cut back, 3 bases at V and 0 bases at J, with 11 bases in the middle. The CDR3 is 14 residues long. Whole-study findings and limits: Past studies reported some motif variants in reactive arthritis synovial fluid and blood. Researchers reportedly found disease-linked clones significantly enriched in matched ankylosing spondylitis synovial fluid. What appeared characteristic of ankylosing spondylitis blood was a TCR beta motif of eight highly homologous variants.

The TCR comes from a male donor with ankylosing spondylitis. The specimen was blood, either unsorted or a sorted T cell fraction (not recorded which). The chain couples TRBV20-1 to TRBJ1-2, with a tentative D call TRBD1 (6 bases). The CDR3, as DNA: TGCAGTGCTAGTGGGGACACCGCTAACTATGGCTACACCTTC. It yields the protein CSASGDTANYGYTF.